What follows are 22 T cell receptor beta chains derived from one specimen sequenced in a study of human T cells and chemical hapten exposure. TCRdb itself ran the RACE reads through MiXCR, one entry per CDR3 protein. The sample has about 92,000 distinct CDR3 sequences, about 8.9% seen once. Time point described: pre-sensitization, week 0. Treatment noted: therapeutic diphenylcyclopropenone sensitization with weekly scalp DPC. The specimen was whole blood, collected in connection with sensitization to the hapten diphenylcyclopropenone (DPC). All receptors come from a woman in her thirties or forties with alopecia areata. Some clones in this sample may be carry-over from other donors' samples.

In its sample, this clonotype was seen many times. V and J are TRBV10-3 and TRBJ1-2, with 9 bases that match TRBD1. The ends lost 3 bases at V and 0 bases at J; junction bases unmatched: 8. Germline V gene sequence: CDR1 ENHRY, CDR2 SYGVKD. This CDR3 is 17 amino acids long. CDR3 sequence: CAISEPGQGPPNYGYTF. The CDR3 region has the DNA TGTGCCATCAGTGAACCGGGACAGGGCCCTCCTAACTATGGCTACACCTTC.

This clonotype was counted many times. The V and J genes are TRBV12-3 or TRBV12-4 and TRBJ2-1; no definite D call. This CDR3 comprises 15 residues. The ends were cut back, 6 bases at V and 2 bases at J, with 14 bases in the middle. As DNA, the CDR3 is TGTGCCAGCAGCCAGCCCTTTCAACCCTACAATGAGCAGTTCTTC. This gives the protein CASSQPFQPYNEQFF.

This chain joins TRBV7-2 and TRBJ1-2, with TRBD1 matching over 9 bases. Trimming took 5 bases from V and 7 from J; bases not matched to a gene: 8. The CDR3 consists of 14 residues. CDR1 and CDR2 from the germline V gene are SGHTA and FQGNSA. DNA for the CDR3: TGTGCCAGCAGCACCACAGGGGGCGCGGGTGGCTACACCTTC. The encoded protein is CASSTTGGAGGYTF.

This clonotype was seen ten or more times. The chain recombines TRBV20-1 with TRBJ2-6; 8 bases fit TRBD1. The CDR3 has 15 residues. In germline, CDR1 is DFQATT, CDR2 SNEGSKA (reference sequence). With V trimmed by 4 bases and J by 12 bases, 14 bases remained unmatched. In DNA form, the CDR3 reads TGCAGTGCTATCCATCCCCAGGGGGCAAGTTCCGTCCTGACTTTC. Encoded protein: CSAIHPQGASSVLTF.

This clonotype was detected ten times or more. The chain joins TRBV7-2 to TRBJ1-2; D ambiguous. The CDR3 spans 13 residues. In germline, CDR1 is SGHTA, CDR2 FQGNSA. V lost 5 bases to trimming and J lost 3 bases, with 10 bases between them. The CDR3 sequence is CASSGGPDYGYTF. The CDR3 region has the DNA TGTGCCAGCAGCGGAGGGCCTGACTATGGCTACACCTTC. The full variable domain, completed using reference TRBV7-2 and TRBJ1-2, is GAGVSQSPSNKVTEKGKDVELRCDPISGHTALYWYRQSLGQGLEFLIYFQGNSAPDKSGLPSDRFSAERTGGSVSTLTIQRTQQEDSAVYLCASSGGPDYGYTFGSGTRLTVV.

This clonotype was counted many times. This rearrangement joins TRBV18 to TRBJ1-1; TRBD1 matches at 7 bases. V shed 1 base and J 5 bases; nucleotides not matched to a gene: 7. Germline-derived CDR1 and CDR2 are KGHSH and LQKENI. This CDR3 spans 15 amino acids. The CDR3 region has the DNA TGTGCCAGCTCACCACTAACAGGGGTTGAGACTGAAGCTTTCTTT. This gives the protein CASSPLTGVETEAFF.

A word on this clonotype: A much larger clone differs by one base, so this may be a read error. The missing conserved phenylalanine or tryptophan at the end of this CDR3 makes a read error likely. The J gene is TRBJ2-7, the V gene TRBV29-1, with 9 bases fitting TRBD1. CDR1 and CDR2 (germline): SQVTM, ANQGSEA. V lost 6 bases and J lost 5; bases outside the gene matches: 5. The CDR3 length is 12 residues. The CDR3 nucleotides read TGCAGCGTCGGGGGGACAGGGAACGAGCAGTACCTC. Amino acid sequence: CSVGGTGNEQYL.

The table lists this clonotype with many counts. This chain links TRBV28 with TRBJ2-2; D remains unclear. The V and J ends lost 4 bases and 0 bases respectively, with 12 bases between them. This CDR3 comprises 16 residues. Germline CDR1 MDHEN, CDR2 SYDVKM. The CDR3 region has the DNA TGTGCCAGCAGTTCTGTGGGCAGCGCGAACACCGGGGAGCTGTTTTTT. Protein sequence: CASSSVGSANTGELFF.

This clonotype has a count of ten or more. This chain joins TRBV20-1 and TRBJ1-6; D gene ambiguous. Germline CDR1 reads DFQATT; CDR2 reads SNEGSKA (reference sequence). The CDR3 loop spans 14 amino acids. Trimming shortened V by 6 bases and J by 0 bases, and 9 bases separated the two germline ends. Written as DNA, the CDR3 is TGCAGTGCCTCCCGTAGCTCCTATAATTCACCCCTCCACTTT. Protein: CSASRSSYNSPLHF.

The V gene is TRBV7-9, the J gene TRBJ1-2, with 8 bases lining up with TRBD1. V shed 4 bases, J shed 3 bases, and the junction held 10 bases outside the gene matches. This CDR3 region has 16 residues. Germline CDR1 and CDR2: SEHNR and FQNEAQ (reference sequence). The CDR3 here is CASSSETGVWDYGYTF. CDR3 in DNA: TGTGCCAGCAGCTCAGAGACAGGGGTTTGGGACTATGGCTACACCTTC.

V is TRBV27 and J is TRBJ2-3, with D perhaps matching TRBD1 or TRBD2 (5 bases each). CDR1 is MNHEY, CDR2 SMNVEV, per germline (reference sequence). V dropped 3 bases and J dropped 0 bases, with 13 bases sitting between them. This CDR3 has 16 residues. The CDR3 reads CASSFLGASSTDTQYF. As DNA, the CDR3 is TGTGCCAGCAGTTTTCTCGGGGCCTCTAGCACAGATACGCAGTATTTT.

The chain is built from TRBV7-2 and TRBJ2-5; D is ambiguous. With 3 bases removed from V and 2 bases from J, the gap between germline ends came to 7 bases. There are 13 residues in the CDR3. CDR1 is SGHTA, CDR2 FQGNSA, per germline. The DNA of the CDR3 is TGTGCCAGCAGCTTGGGCTGGCAAGAGACCCAGTACTTC. This sequence encodes CASSLGWQETQYF.

There are a few counts of this clonotype. The chain carries TRBV7-2 and TRBJ2-7, with no clear D. V was trimmed by 1 base and J by 0 bases, leaving 16 bases between them. This CDR3 region has 17 residues. Germline CDR1 and CDR2: SGHTA and FQGNSA. In DNA, the CDR3 is TGTGCCAGCAGCTTAGAGGTGGCGTTTCAACCCTCCTACGAGCAGTACTTC. This gives the protein CASSLEVAFQPSYEQYF.

V gene TRBV28 combines with J gene TRBJ1-2, with 9 nucleotides matching TRBD1. Germline trimming cut 4 bases from V and 8 bases from J; bases unmatched to any gene: 8. The CDR3 loop spans 14 amino acids. CDR1 and CDR2 from the germline V gene are MDHEN and SYDVKM. This CDR3 reads CASSSGQGFFGYTF. CDR3 nucleotides: TGTGCCAGCAGTTCCGGACAGGGGTTTTTCGGCTACACCTTC.

This clonotype was observed many times. The chain carries TRBV7-2 and TRBJ2-7; D unresolved. Between the trimmed V and J ends, which lost 5 bases and 3 bases, there was a span of 8 bases. Germline CDR1 reads SGHTA; CDR2 reads FQGNSA. This CDR3 has 12 amino acids. This CDR3 is CASSPPHYEQYF. CDR3 nucleotide sequence: TGTGCCAGCAGCCCCCCTCACTACGAGCAGTACTTC.

This clonotype was seen a handful of times. The chain employs TRBV30 and TRBJ1-2; D remains ambiguous. V lost 1 base and J lost 4, with 13 bases in between. CDR1 GTSNPN and CDR2 SVGIG come from the germline V gene (reference sequence). The CDR3 totals 14 residues. In DNA form, the CDR3 reads TGTGCCTGGAGTGGGGCGAGCAGACCCTATGGCTACACCTTC. Translating it yields CAWSGASRPYGYTF.

This clonotype was seen ten or more times. The chain recombines TRBV11-1 with TRBJ2-7; D gene ambiguous. The CDR3 has 14 residues. Trimming took 5 bases from V and 6 from J, leaving 17 bases between them. Germline CDR1 SGHAT, CDR2 FQDESV (reference sequence). CDR3 in DNA: TGTGCCAGCAGCCCCCTAAACCACCTTTCCGAGCAGTACTTC. Translation gives CASSPLNHLSEQYF.

This clonotype has just a few counts. CDR3 sequence: CASSPRQGTTTYEQYF. The CDR3 DNA sequence: TGTGCCAGCAGCCCCAGACAGGGCACAACCACCTACGAGCAGTACTTC. The J gene is TRBJ2-7, the V gene TRBV7-2; 7 nucleotides line up with TRBD1. The CDR3 covers 16 residues. With 5 bases clipped from V and 2 bases from J, the junction kept 12 bases outside the gene matches. CDR1 SGHTA and CDR2 FQGNSA come from the germline V gene.

Ten or more counts support this clonotype. This CDR3 reads CASSLRTGGFYEQYF. In nucleotides, the CDR3 is TGTGCCAGCAGCTTACGGACAGGGGGTTTCTACGAGCAGTACTTC. This chain joins TRBV7-9 and TRBJ2-7; 10 bases agree with TRBD1. The CDR3 is 15 amino acids. V lost 2 bases to trimming and J lost 3 bases; unmatched junction nucleotides: 4. Germline CDR1 is SEHNR and CDR2 is FQNEAQ (reference sequence). The complete variable domain, with remaining parts taken from reference TRBV7-9 and TRBJ2-7, reads DTGVSQNPRHKITKRGQNVTFRCDPISEHNRLYWYRQTLGQGPEFLTYFQNEAQLEKSRLLSDRFSAERPKGSFSTLEIQRTEQGDSAMYLCASSLRTGGFYEQYFGPGTRLTVT.

The V gene is TRBV6-1, the J gene TRBJ2-1, with 9 bases aligning to TRBD1. With 4 bases clipped from V and 2 bases from J, the junction kept 6 bases outside the gene matches. The CDR3 consists of 16 residues. Germline V gene sequence: CDR1 MNHNS, CDR2 SASEGT. The CDR3 region is CASSGGQGRPYNEQFF. The CDR3 region has the DNA TGTGCCAGCAGTGGAGGACAGGGGAGGCCCTACAATGAGCAGTTCTTC.

The sample holds many counts of this clonotype. The genes are TRBV6-2 or TRBV6-3 and TRBJ1-1, with D hard to call. Trimming removed 5 bases from V and 1 base from J, with 5 bases in between. CDR1 and CDR2 (germline): MNHEY, SVGEGT. This CDR3 has 12 amino acids. CDR3 region: CASSTQNTEAFF. The DNA of the CDR3 is TGTGCCAGCAGTACCCAGAACACTGAAGCTTTCTTT.

With respect to this clonotype: A much larger clone differs from this one at a single base, so this may be a read error. This sequence joins TRBV7-8 and TRBJ2-1; 9 bases line up with TRBD2. Looked up from germline, CDR1 is SGHVS and CDR2 is FQNEAQ. The CDR3 covers 18 residues. The CDR3 DNA is TGTGTCAGCACCATAGCGGCTAGCGGGGCCCAGACCTACAATGAGCAGTTCTTC. This sequence encodes CVSTIAASGAQTYNEQFF. Drawing the rest from reference TRBV7-8 and TRBJ2-1, the complete variable domain is GAGVSQSPRYKVAKRGQDVALRCDPISGHVSLFWYQQALGQGPEFLTYFQNEAQLDKSGLPSDRFFAERPEGSVSTLKIQRTQQEDSAVYLCVSTIAASGAQTYNEQFFGPGTRLTVL.